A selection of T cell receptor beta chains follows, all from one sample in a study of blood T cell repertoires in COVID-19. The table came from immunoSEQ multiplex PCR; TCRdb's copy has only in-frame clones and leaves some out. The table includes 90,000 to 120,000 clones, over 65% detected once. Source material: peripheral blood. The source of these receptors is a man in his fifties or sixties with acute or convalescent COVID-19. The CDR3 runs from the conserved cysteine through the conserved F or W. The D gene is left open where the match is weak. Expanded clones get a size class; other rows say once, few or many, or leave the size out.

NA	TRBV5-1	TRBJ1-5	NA	CASSLEVPREGNQPQHF	TGCGCCAGCAGCTTGGAGGTGCCCAGAGAGGGCAATCAGCCCCAGCATTTT
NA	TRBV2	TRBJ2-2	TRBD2	CASSVAGGYTGELFF	TGTGCCAGCAGTGTAGCGGGAGGATACACCGGGGAGCTGTTTTTT
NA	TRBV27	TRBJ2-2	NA	CASSPNQGNTGELFF	TGTGCCAGCAGTCCGAATCAGGGTAACACCGGGGAGCTGTTTTTT
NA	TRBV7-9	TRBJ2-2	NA	CASSLDTGLTGELFF	TGTGCCAGCAGCTTAGATACAGGGTTGACCGGGGAGCTGTTTTTT
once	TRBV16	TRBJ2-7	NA	CASSRAGSATYEQYF	TGTGCCAGCAGCCGCGCCGGGTCAGCTACCTACGAGCAGTACTTC
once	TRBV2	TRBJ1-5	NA	CASSEQIQPQHF	TGTGCCAGCAGTGAACAGATTCAGCCCCAGCATTTT
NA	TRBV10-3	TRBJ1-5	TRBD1	CAISESEQGYQPQHF	TGTGCCATCAGTGAGTCGGAACAGGGGTATCAGCCCCAGCATTTT
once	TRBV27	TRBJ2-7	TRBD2	CASSMGLAGEGYEQYF	TGTGCCAGCAGTATGGGACTAGCGGGAGAAGGTTACGAGCAGTACTTC
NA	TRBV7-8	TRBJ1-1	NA	CASSSQRGGAGNTEAFF	TGTGCCAGCAGTTCACAGCGGGGGGGCGCGGGGAACACTGAAGCTTTCTTT
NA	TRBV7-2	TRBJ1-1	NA	CASTLGTEAFF	TGTGCCAGCACCCTAGGCACTGAAGCTTTCTTT
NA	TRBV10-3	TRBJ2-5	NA	CAIAGFSGETQYF	TGTGCCATCGCGGGATTCTCGGGAGAGACCCAGTACTTC
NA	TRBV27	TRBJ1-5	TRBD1	CASSLIAGGWNQPQHF	TGTGCCAGCAGTTTAATCGCAGGGGGCTGGAATCAGCCCCAGCATTTT
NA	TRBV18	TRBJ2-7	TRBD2	CASSRGRDEQYF	TGTGCCAGCTCCCGCGGGAGAGACGAGCAGTACTTC
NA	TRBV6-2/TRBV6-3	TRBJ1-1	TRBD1	CASSDRGVDTEAFF	TGTGCCAGCAGTGACAGGGGTGTCGACACTGAAGCTTTCTTT
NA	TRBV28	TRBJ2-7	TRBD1	CASRPGTDSYEQYF	TGTGCCAGCAGACCTGGGACAGACTCCTACGAGCAGTACTTC
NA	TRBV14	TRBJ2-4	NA	CASSLAQGMNIQYF	TGTGCCAGCAGCCTGGCCCAGGGGATGAACATTCAGTACTTC
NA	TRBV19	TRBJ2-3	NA	CATRATSTDTQYF	TGTGCCACCCGCGCTACTAGCACAGATACGCAGTATTTT
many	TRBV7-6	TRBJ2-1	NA	CASSLEMVGGPQLRNEQFF	TGTGCCAGCAGCTTAGAAATGGTCGGGGGACCACAACTGAGGAATGAGCAGTTCTTC
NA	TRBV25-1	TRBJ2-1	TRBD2	CASSNPGLAGYREQFF	TGTGCCAGCAGTAATCCGGGACTAGCGGGATATCGGGAGCAGTTCTTC
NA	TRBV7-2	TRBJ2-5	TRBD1	CASSFSRTGRETQYF	TGTGCCAGCAGCTTCTCTCGGACAGGAAGGGAGACCCAGTACTTC
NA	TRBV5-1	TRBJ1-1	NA	CASSLAVVSMNTEAFF	TGCGCCAGCAGCTTGGCCGTAGTAAGTATGAACACTGAAGCTTTCTTT